A selection of T cell receptor beta chains follows, all from one sample in a study of T cell repertoires in aging, cancer and after chemotherapy. MiXCR, run by TCRdb on the multiplex PCR reads, gives a single entry per CDR3 protein. Altogether approximately 11,000 distinct CDR3 sequences are present, under 30% being singletons, with the ten largest covering over 1.5%. Sequenced sample: blood. These receptors were collected from a human donor in good health. CDR3s include the opening cysteine and the closing phenylalanine or tryptophan. The D gene is left open where the match is weak. The listing skips clone size in some rows; elsewhere it reads once, few, many or a size class.

j_call clone_size d_call v_call cdr3_nt cdr3_aa
TRBJ1-4 - - TRBV27 TGTGCCAGCACCCGTCAGGGGACAACTAATGAAAAACTGTTTTTT CASTRQGTTNEKLFF
TRBJ2-1 few TRBD2 TRBV28 TGTGCCAGCATGAGGACTAGCGCGGACAATGAGCAGTTCTTC CASMRTSADNEQFF
TRBJ2-5 few TRBD1 TRBV7-2 TGTGCCAGCAGCTCCCCTGTGGTTTCGGACAGGAAAGAGACCCAGTACTTC CASSSPVVSDRKETQYF
TRBJ1-1 few TRBD1 TRBV19 TGTGCCAGTAATGGCCGGACAGGGTTCCCTGAAGCTTTCTTT CASNGRTGFPEAFF
TRBJ2-4 - - TRBV19 TGTGCCAGTGGGAGGACTACCTTAGCCAAAAACATTCAGTACTTC CASGRTTLAKNIQYF
TRBJ2-1 few TRBD2 TRBV19 TGTGCCAGTAGTATAGTCGCTAGCGGGAGGGTCTCCTACAATGAGCAGTTCTTC CASSIVASGRVSYNEQFF
TRBJ2-5 - - TRBV10-1 TGCGCCAGCAGTCTGGCGGGACCGGAGACCCAGTACTTC CASSLAGPETQYF
TRBJ2-3 - TRBD1 TRBV19 TGTGCCAGCCTACAGGGGAGCACAGATACGCAGTATTTT CASLQGSTDTQYF
TRBJ1-2 - - TRBV19 TGTGCCAGTAGTATTACTGGACAGAGCTATGGCTACACCTTC CASSITGQSYGYTF
TRBJ2-7 few TRBD1 TRBV28 TGTGCCAGCAGCTACCCTTCGGACAGGCCCACCTACGAGCAGTACTTC CASSYPSDRPTYEQYF
TRBJ2-7 few - TRBV6-2/TRBV6-3 TGTGCCAGCAGTTATCAAAAGCACTACGAGCAGTACTTC CASSYQKHYEQYF
TRBJ2-1 - TRBD2 TRBV7-2 TGTGCCAGCAGTAATCCGGGACTAGCGGCCAATGAGCAGTTCTTC CASSNPGLAANEQFF
TRBJ2-4 once - TRBV7-3 TGTGCCAGCAGCTCCCCTAGCCTCCTCGCCAAAAACATTCAGTACTTC CASSSPSLLAKNIQYF
TRBJ1-2 - TRBD1 TRBV7-9 TGTGCCAGCAGCTTAGCGCTTTCCCCACAGGGGGCGTCTGCTCGTGGCTACACCTTC CASSLALSPQGASARGYTF
TRBJ2-1 - - TRBV19 TGTGCCAGTAGAGGGCAGGGGCTTCTCTCCTACAATGAGCAGTTCTTC CASRGQGLLSYNEQFF
TRBJ1-1 few TRBD1 TRBV11-1 TGTGCCACCCTGGGACAGGGGACCACTGAAGCTTTCTTT CATLGQGTTEAFF
TRBJ1-6 - - TRBV14 TGTGCCAGCAGCCCCGCAGGGGTAAAATCACCCCTCCACTTT CASSPAGVKSPLHF
TRBJ1-2 medium-sized - TRBV19 TGTGCCAGTACCCATAACTATGGCTACACCTTC CASTHNYGYTF
TRBJ2-7 few - TRBV6-5 TGTGCCAGTACTACAGGGCACCAAGCTTACTACGAGCAGTACTTC CASTTGHQAYYEQYF
TRBJ1-2 few - TRBV28 TGTGCCAGCAGTTCGGCAGGGCGGGATGGCTACACCTTC CASSSAGRDGYTF
TRBJ2-2 - - TRBV5-1 TGCGCCAGCAGACGAGGGGAGACCACCGGGGAGCTGTTTTTT CASRRGETTGELFF
TRBJ1-2 medium-sized - TRBV19 TGTGCCAGTAGTCTCCGACAGAGTGCTAACTATGGCTACACCTTC CASSLRQSANYGYTF
TRBJ1-2 few TRBD1 TRBV5-6 TGTGCCAGCAGCCCGCCGGGACAGGGGTATGGCTACACCTTC CASSPPGQGYGYTF
TRBJ2-5 once - TRBV18 TGTGCCAGCTCACCCCCTGGTCGAGAGACCCAGTACTTC CASSPPGRETQYF
TRBJ2-3 - TRBD2 TRBV10-2 TGCGCCAGCAATCTCGGACTAGCCTCAGGTGATACGCAGTATTTT CASNLGLASGDTQYF
TRBJ1-1 - - TRBV7-2 TGTGCCAGCAGCTTAGATCCAGGCCCGATGTCGAGTGAAGCTTTCTTT CASSLDPGPMSSEAFF
TRBJ2-4 few TRBD2 TRBV12-3/TRBV12-4 TGTGCCAGCAGTTTAGACGGGGGGAACATTCAGTACTTC CASSLDGGNIQYF
TRBJ2-7 few - TRBV4-2 TGTGCCAGCAGCCAAGAGTTCGCGGTTCTATACGAGCAGTACTTC CASSQEFAVLYEQYF
TRBJ2-2 - TRBD2 TRBV19 TGTGCCAGTAGTATCCCGAGACTAGCGGGAATGGAGCTGTTTTTT CASSIPRLAGMELFF
TRBJ1-5 few - TRBV28 TGTGCCAGCAGTTCCCCTAGAAGGGATCAGCCCCAGCATTTT CASSSPRRDQPQHF
TRBJ1-2 few - TRBV7-9 TGTGCCAGCACCCTCGGGAGGGAATATGGCTACACCTTC CASTLGREYGYTF
TRBJ2-4 - - TRBV19 TGTGCCAGTAGGGGGCTAGCCAAAAACATTCAGTACTTC CASRGLAKNIQYF
TRBJ1-5 - - TRBV28 TGTGCCAGCAGTTTATTAGGGTTTCAGCCCCAGCATTTT CASSLLGFQPQHF
TRBJ2-5 once - TRBV4-2 TGTGCCAGCAGCCAAGATGGGCCGTGGTCAGGTTCGGAGACCCAGTACTTC CASSQDGPWSGSETQYF
TRBJ2-1 - TRBD1 TRBV10-1 TGCGCCAGACCCAGGGGGACGGGCCTCTACAATGAGCAGTTCTTC CARPRGTGLYNEQFF
TRBJ1-3 few - TRBV11-2 TGTGCCAGCAGCCCCCGGGGGGGGTCTGGAAACACCATATATTTT CASSPRGGSGNTIYF
TRBJ2-5 - TRBD2 TRBV7-3 TGTGCCAGCAGTCACAGCGGGGGCGGGGAGACCCAGTACTTC CASSHSGGGETQYF
TRBJ1-2 few TRBD1 TRBV4-3 TGCGCCAGCAGCCAAGATCTAACATTGGGCACAGGGGGCAATGGCTACACCTTC CASSQDLTLGTGGNGYTF
TRBJ1-3 medium-sized - TRBV6-5 TGTGCCAGCAGTTACGAGGAAGGTTCGGGAAACACCATATATTTT CASSYEEGSGNTIYF
TRBJ1-5 - TRBD1 TRBV19 TGTGCCAGTAAGACTGGGACAGCTAGCAATCAGCCCCAGCATTTT CASKTGTASNQPQHF
TRBJ1-5 - TRBD1 TRBV28 TGTGCCAGCACGGACAGGGGGCTCCCCCAGCCCCAGCATTTT CASTDRGLPQPQHF
TRBJ2-1 - TRBD1 TRBV30 TGTGCCTGGAGTGTACGAGTAGGGGGCGAGCAGTTCTTC CAWSVRVGGEQFF
TRBJ2-5 once - TRBV5-1 TGCGCCAGCAGCCACGGGACGATGGAGACCCAGTACTTC CASSHGTMETQYF
TRBJ1-2 - TRBD1 TRBV27 TGTGCCAGCAGCCCATCAGGGACAGGGTCCGTCGGTGGCTACACCTTC CASSPSGTGSVGGYTF
TRBJ2-1 medium-sized TRBD2 TRBV29-1 TGCAGCGTTGAGGCGGGGGGCCCAACCTCCTACAATGAGCAGTTCTTC CSVEAGGPTSYNEQFF
TRBJ1-2 few - TRBV19 TGTGCCAGTAGTCCTGGGAGTTCCTATGGCTACACCTTC CASSPGSSYGYTF
TRBJ1-5 once TRBD1 TRBV5-1 TGCGCCAGCAGCGGGGCGGGACAGGGCTTCGCTCAGCCCCAGCATTTT CASSGAGQGFAQPQHF
TRBJ1-3 medium-sized - TRBV30 TGTGCCTGGAGTGGCCTCGGGATGAGTGGAAACACCATATATTTT CAWSGLGMSGNTIYF
TRBJ2-3 few TRBD2 TRBV5-6 TGTGCCAGCAGCCCCTCTTATCCGGGACTAGCGGGGGATACGCAGTATTTT CASSPSYPGLAGDTQYF
TRBJ2-5 - TRBD1 TRBV6-5 TGTGCCAGCAGTACCCGGACAGGGCCTGAGACCCAGTACTTC CASSTRTGPETQYF
TRBJ2-7 few - TRBV4-3 TGTGCCAGCAGCCAAGATACGTCGACTCCGGCCTGGGAGCAGTACTTC CASSQDTSTPAWEQYF
TRBJ1-2 few TRBD1 TRBV30 TGTGTCTCGGAATTCGGGACAGGCTATGGCTACACCTTC CVSEFGTGYGYTF
TRBJ2-3 - - TRBV20-1 TGCAGTGCTAGCCCTGGGGTAGGGGGGCCAACGGGAGATACGCAGTATTTT CSASPGVGGPTGDTQYF
TRBJ2-5 few - TRBV7-2 TGTGCCAGCAGCGCTTTCAAAGAGACCCAGTACTTC CASSAFKETQYF
TRBJ2-5 - TRBD2 TRBV7-2 TGCGCCAGCAGCCAAGGGACTAGCGGACAAGAGACCCAGTACTTC CASSQGTSGQETQYF
TRBJ2-3 - - TRBV6-2/TRBV6-3 TGTGCCAGCAGTTACCCCCCTCGGGACACAGATACGCAGTATTTT CASSYPPRDTDTQYF
TRBJ2-2 - - TRBV19 TGTGCCAGTGGCCGAGGGGGTCAGACCACCGGGGAGCTGTTTTTT CASGRGGQTTGELFF